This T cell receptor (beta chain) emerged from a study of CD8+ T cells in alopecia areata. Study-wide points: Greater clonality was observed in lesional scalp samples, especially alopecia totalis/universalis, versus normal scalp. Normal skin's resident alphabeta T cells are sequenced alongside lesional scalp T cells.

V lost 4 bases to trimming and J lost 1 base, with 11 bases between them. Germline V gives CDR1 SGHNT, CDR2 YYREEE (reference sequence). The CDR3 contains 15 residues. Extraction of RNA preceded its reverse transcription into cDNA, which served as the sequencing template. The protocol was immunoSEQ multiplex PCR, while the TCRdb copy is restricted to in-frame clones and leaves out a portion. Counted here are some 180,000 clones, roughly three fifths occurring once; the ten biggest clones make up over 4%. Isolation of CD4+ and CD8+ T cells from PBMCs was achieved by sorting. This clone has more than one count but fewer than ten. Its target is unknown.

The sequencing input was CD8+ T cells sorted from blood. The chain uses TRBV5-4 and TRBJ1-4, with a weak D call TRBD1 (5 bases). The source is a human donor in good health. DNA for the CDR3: TGTGCCAGCAGCACCGGGACGGGAACTAATGAAAAACTGTTTTTT. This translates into CASSTGTGTNEKLFF.